These 32 T cell receptor beta chains came from one sample sequenced in a study of cytomegalovirus exposure and HLA in healthy donors. The PCR had 60 Vbeta and 13 Jbeta primers. Sequencing used immunoSEQ multiplex PCR; TCRdb keeps in-frame clones, though not all of them. Among roughly 200,000 clones listed, 65% to 80% were seen once. The sample was PBMCs. The receptor set was obtained from a woman between 40 and 55 years old in good health and CMV-seronegative.

The genes are TRBV2 and TRBJ2-3, with D tentatively TRBD1 (6 bases). With 6 bases removed from V and 2 bases from J, the gap between germline ends came to 12 bases. The CDR3 totals 14 residues. The germline CDR1 and CDR2 sequences are SNHLY and FYNNEI. CDR3 region: CASRGTPSTDTQYF. In nucleotides, the CDR3 is TGTGCCAGCAGAGGGACACCGTCCACAGATACGCAGTATTTT. The variable domain in full, completed from reference TRBV2 and TRBJ2-3, reads EPEVTQTPSHQVTQMGQEVILRCVPISNHLYFYWYRQILGQKVEFLVSFYNNEISEKSEIFDDQFSVERPDGSNFTLKIRSTKLEDSAMYFCASRGTPSTDTQYFGPGTRLTVL.

This clone was counted between two and nine times. The J gene is TRBJ2-7, the V gene TRBV10-1, with 10 bases matching TRBD1. Unmatched junction bases numbered 8, after V lost 8 bases and J lost 7 bases. The germline V gene has CDR1 WNHNN and CDR2 SYGVQD (reference sequence). CDR3 size: 13 residues. The CDR3 reads CASSTGQGFEQYF. In DNA form, the CDR3 reads TGCGCCAGCTCAACGGGACAGGGGTTTGAGCAGTACTTC.

V usage is TRBV27 and J usage is TRBJ1-1, with 7 nucleotides matching TRBD1. The germline V gene encodes CDR1 MNHEY and CDR2 SMNVEV (reference sequence). The CDR3 is 16 residues long. The trim removed 6 bases at V and 2 bases at J, leaving 12 bases unmatched. The CDR3 DNA sequence: TGTGCCAGCAGCGGGCCGAGGGGGCGACCCAACACTGAAGCTTTCTTT. It specifies CASSGPRGRPNTEAFF.

V gene TRBV30 combines with J gene TRBJ2-7; 7 bases fit TRBD1. V lost 1 base to trimming and J lost 2 bases; unmatched junction nucleotides: 8. Germline V gene data show CDR1 as GTSNPN and CDR2 as SVGIG (reference sequence). The CDR3 sequence is 15 residues long. DNA of the CDR3: TGTGCCTGGAGTGGAACAGGGGTCCGTACCTACGAGCAGTACTTC. Residues: CAWSGTGVRTYEQYF.

This clone occurred once. This chain joins TRBV18 and TRBJ2-4; 11 positions agree with TRBD1. CDR3 length: 18 amino acids. Germline CDR1 reads KGHSH; CDR2 reads LQKENI. Trimming took 0 bases from V and 4 from J; bases not matched to a gene: 8. CDR3 bases: TGTGCCAGCTCACCACCGCCGGACAGGGGGCCCGTTAAAAACATTCAGTACTTC. Its translation: CASSPPPDRGPVKNIQYF. The complete variable domain, with remaining parts taken from reference TRBV18 and TRBJ2-4, reads NAGVMQNPRHLVRRRGQEARLRCSPMKGHSHVYWYRQLPEEGLKFMVYLQKENIIDESGMPKERFSAEFPKEGPSILRIQQVVRGDSAAYFCASSPPPDRGPVKNIQYFGAGTRLSVL.

The chain employs TRBV6-5 and TRBJ1-2, with D unclear. Germline V gene data show CDR1 as MNHEY and CDR2 as SVGAGI. Between the trimmed V and J ends, which lost 0 bases and 2 bases, there was a span of 7 bases. This CDR3 is built from 14 residues. The CDR3 DNA reads TGTGCCAGCAGTTACTCGGGAGGGAACTATGGCTACACCTTC. The encoded protein is CASSYSGGNYGYTF.

This chain joins TRBV9 and TRBJ2-3; 7 bases align to TRBD2. V dropped 4 bases and J dropped 4; count of bases not matched to a gene: 6. Germline V gene data show CDR1 as SGDLS and CDR2 as YYNGEE. This CDR3 contains 14 residues. CDR3 region: CASSTRTSADTQYF. CDR3 in DNA: TGTGCCAGCAGCACCCGGACTAGTGCAGATACGCAGTATTTT.

V and J are TRBV9 and TRBJ1-2; D is possibly TRBD1 (5 bases). V was cut by 7 bases and J by 2 bases, with 21 bases left in between. Germline CDR1 is SGDLS and CDR2 is YYNGEE. CDR3 length equals 16 residues. The CDR3 reads CASAVGDFPGNYGYTF. The CDR3 DNA sequence: TGTGCCAGCGCGGTCGGGGACTTCCCTGGGAACTATGGCTACACCTTC.

This clone was observed once. V and J are TRBV6-6 and TRBJ2-7; maybe TRBD2 (6 bases). CDR1 is MNHNY, CDR2 SVGAGI, per germline (reference sequence). The CDR3 totals 13 residues. The V end was cut by 1 base, the J end by 2 bases, with 6 bases between. CDR3 bases: TGTGCCAGCAGTTACTTAGCGGCCTACGAGCAGTACTTC. Its translation: CASSYLAAYEQYF.

This clone was picked up one time. The chain joins TRBV30 to TRBJ1-1; D possibly corresponds to TRBD1 (5 bases). CDR1 is GTSNPN, CDR2 SVGIG, per germline (reference sequence). CDR3 length: 13 residues. V gave up 4 bases and J gave up 4 bases, with 13 bases separating them. CDR3 in DNA: TGTGCCTGGACCCATGGGGGAGGCACTGAAGCTTTCTTT. Residues: CAWTHGGGTEAFF.

The chain carries TRBV30 and TRBJ1-2; 12 nucleotides match TRBD1. Germline-derived CDR1 and CDR2 are GTSNPN and SVGIG (reference sequence). The length of the CDR3 is 14 residues. V gave up 4 bases and J gave up 3 bases; unmatched junction bases: 3. CDR3 sequence: CAWKGQGAHYGYTF. The CDR3 region has the DNA TGTGCCTGGAAGGGACAGGGGGCCCACTATGGCTACACCTTC.

This chain joins TRBV4-2 and TRBJ2-5; weak D call: TRBD2 (6 bases). The CDR3 runs to 16 residues. V dropped 1 base and J dropped 5 bases, with 17 bases sitting between them. CDR1 LGHNA and CDR2 YNFKEQ come from the germline V gene. CDR3 DNA: TGTGCCAGCAGCCAAGGAGCACGGGAGAGGAGTGAGACCCAGTACTTC. Translated, it gives CASSQGARERSETQYF.

V is TRBV28 and J is TRBJ1-1; D gene unclear. V lost 3 bases and J lost 6, with 14 bases in between. CDR1 and CDR2 (germline): MDHEN, SYDVKM. The CDR3 runs 14 residues. The CDR3 nucleotides read TGTGCCAGCAGTTTGCTGGTGAGGGTTTCTGAAGCTTTCTTT. This gives the protein CASSLLVRVSEAFF.

This chain uses TRBV5-4 with TRBJ2-6; D not resolved. V lost 0 bases and J lost 11, with 9 bases in between. The germline CDR1 and CDR2 sequences are SGHNT and YYREEE (reference sequence). The CDR3 has 13 amino acids. Here the CDR3 DNA reads TGTGCCAGCAGCTTGGACACCCAGTACGTCCTGACTTTC. Translating gives CASSLDTQYVLTF.

The rearrangement uses TRBV7-9 and TRBJ2-2, with D possibly being TRBD2 (7 bases). The CDR3 runs 13 residues. Germline CDR1 reads SEHNR; CDR2 reads FQNEAQ (reference sequence). Trimming removed 6 bases at V and 5 bases at J, with 10 bases between. CDR3 sequence: CASRRGGTGELFF. The CDR3 nucleotides read TGTGCCAGCAGGAGGGGGGGAACCGGGGAGCTGTTTTTT.

J is TRBJ2-7 and V is TRBV5-1, with 7 bases that match TRBD1. The CDR3 covers 14 residues. Germline trimming cut 4 bases from V and 1 base from J; bases unmatched to any gene: 5. Germline lookup yields CDR1 SGHRS and CDR2 YFSETQ. CDR3 sequence: CASSIRDRSYEQYF. The CDR3, as DNA: TGCGCCAGCAGCATCCGGGACAGATCCTACGAGCAGTACTTC. Drawing the rest from reference TRBV5-1 and TRBJ2-7, the complete variable domain is KAGVTQTPRYLIKTRGQQVTLSCSPISGHRSVSWYQQTPGQGLQFLFEYFSETQRNKGNFPGRFSGRQFSNSRSEMNVSTLELGDSALYLCASSIRDRSYEQYFGPGTRLTVT.

The genes are TRBV7-8 and TRBJ1-1; no definite D call. Per the germline V gene, CDR1 is SGHVS and CDR2 is FQNEAQ. The germline V and J ends were trimmed by 4 bases and 6 bases, with 18 bases remaining between them. The CDR3 length is 15 residues. DNA for the CDR3: TGTGCCAGCAGCTCTCCTTCGGGGTTAGGGCCTGAAGCTTTCTTT. Its translation is CASSSPSGLGPEAFF.

The V call is TRBV6-5, the J call TRBJ2-5; 8 bases agree with TRBD1. The CDR3 runs to 12 residues. The germline V gene encodes CDR1 MNHEY and CDR2 SVGAGI. Trimming removed 8 bases from V and 5 bases from J; junction bases left unmatched: 4. This chain's CDR3 is CASSGGQETQYF. CDR3 sequence (DNA): TGTGCCAGCTCAGGGGGCCAGGAGACCCAGTACTTC.

The rearrangement uses TRBV6-1 and TRBJ2-3; D ambiguous. The CDR3 length is 12 residues. Germline CDR1 and CDR2: MNHNS and SASEGT. Trimming removed 2 bases at V and 6 bases at J, with 6 bases between. This chain's CDR3 is CASSEISDTQYF. CDR3 DNA: TGTGCCAGCAGTGAAATCTCCGATACGCAGTATTTT.

This chain connects TRBV28 to TRBJ1-5, with D perhaps matching TRBD1 (5 bases). Germline V lookup: CDR1 MDHEN, CDR2 SYDVKM. V lost 3 bases and J lost 6, with 12 bases in between. CDR3 length: 14 residues. DNA of the CDR3: TGTGCCAGCAGTTTCCCCAGGGTGGGTCAGCCCCAGCATTTT. It encodes CASSFPRVGQPQHF.

The sample holds a few counts of this clone. The chain has TRBV4-1 and TRBJ2-5, with 10 bases identical to TRBD1. The CDR3 sequence is 15 residues long. The trim removed 3 bases at V and 2 bases at J, leaving 3 bases unmatched. From germline, CDR1 is MGHRA and CDR2 YSYEKL. CDR3 DNA: TGCGCCAGCAGCCAGGGGACAGGGGTACAAGAGACCCAGTACTTC. The encoded protein is CASSQGTGVQETQYF.

The chain uses TRBV19 and TRBJ1-5; the D gene is possibly TRBD1 (5 bases). Germline assignment: CDR1 LNHDA and CDR2 SQIVND (reference sequence). V lost 3 bases and J 4 bases, leaving 19 bases between the germline ends. The CDR3 extends over 17 amino acids. CDR3 region: CASSIVLPGLRNQPQHF. In nucleotides, the CDR3 is TGTGCCAGTAGTATCGTCCTGCCAGGGTTGAGGAATCAGCCCCAGCATTTT.

This chain connects TRBV7-2 to TRBJ2-7; D gene ambiguous. CDR3 length: 15 residues. V gave up 6 bases and J gave up 0 bases, with 15 bases separating them. CDR1 SGHTA and CDR2 FQGNSA come from the germline V gene. The DNA for the CDR3 is TGTGCCAGCAGTCTAGGAGCAGTGCTCTCCTACGAGCAGTACTTC. This gives the protein CASSLGAVLSYEQYF.

The chain joins TRBV28 to TRBJ1-1, with D perhaps matching TRBD1 (6 bases). The CDR3 loop spans 15 amino acids. Germline CDR1 and CDR2: MDHEN and SYDVKM. Trimming cost V 6 bases and J 4 bases, with 18 bases left between them. CDR3: CASSRPGGRGTEAFF. CDR3 sequence (DNA): TGTGCCAGCAGCCGCCCGGGGGGCCGGGGCACTGAAGCTTTCTTT.

In regard to this clone: At one end the junction does not follow the germline gene, possibly because of a read error. The chain combines TRBV27 with TRBJ2-3; possible D gene TRBD1, 6 bases. CDR3 length: 15 residues. Germline lookup yields CDR1 MNHEY and CDR2 SMNVEV (reference sequence). CDR3 bases: TGTGCCAGCCGTTTAGGACAGCCTGGCACAGATACGCAGTATTTT. Protein product: CASRLGQPGTDTQYF.

The chain carries TRBV7-8 and TRBJ2-5, with D possibly being TRBD1 (6 bases). Trimming removed 7 bases at V and 2 bases at J, with 14 bases between. This CDR3 region has 14 residues. Per germline, CDR1 SGHVS and CDR2 FQNEAQ. The CDR3 sequence is CASTSFDRQETQYF. CDR3 bases: TGTGCCAGCACGTCTTTTGACAGGCAAGAGACCCAGTACTTC.

V is TRBV2 and J is TRBJ1-5, with TRBD1 matching over 7 bases. CDR3 length equals 15 residues. After removal of 9 bases from V and 6 bases from J, the junction contained 14 bases not matched to a gene. Germline V gene data show CDR1 as SNHLY and CDR2 as FYNNEI. CDR3 DNA: TGTGCCAGAAGAGGGGGCAGACTGTGGGGTCAGCCCCAGCATTTT. Translating it yields CARRGGRLWGQPQHF.

The CDR3: CASSAGTPGGGSNQPQHF. The CDR3 DNA is TGTGCCAGCTCGGCCGGGACCCCGGGGGGCGGTAGCAATCAGCCCCAGCATTTT. This chain joins TRBV18 and TRBJ1-5; TRBD1 is a possible D gene (6 bases). Germline V gives CDR1 KGHSH, CDR2 LQKENI. Trimming shortened V by 6 bases and J by 0 bases, and 21 bases separated the two germline ends. The CDR3 has 18 residues.

The V call is TRBV4-2, the J call TRBJ1-5, with D possibly matching TRBD1 (5 bases). In germline, CDR1 is LGHNA, CDR2 YNFKEQ. This CDR3 is built from 15 residues. The V end was cut by 1 base, the J end by 6 bases, with 13 bases between. The CDR3 DNA reads TGTGCCAGCAGCCAAGGGGGCAGGGCGGCTCAGCCCCAGCATTTT. Amino acids: CASSQGGRAAQPQHF.

The chain uses TRBV5-6 and TRBJ1-1; D gene unclear. CDR1 and CDR2 (germline): SGHDT, YYEEEE. The CDR3 runs 12 residues. Trimming pared 4 bases from V and 5 bases from J, leaving 9 bases between. The CDR3 spells CASSPGVTEAFF. The CDR3 nucleotides read TGTGCCAGCAGCCCGGGTGTTACTGAAGCTTTCTTT.

The J gene is TRBJ2-1, the V gene TRBV6-6; 7 bases map to TRBD1. Trimming took 7 bases from V and 0 from J; bases not matched to a gene: 9. This CDR3 has 16 residues. Germline CDR1 MNHNY, CDR2 SVGAGI (reference sequence). The CDR3 sequence is CASTLGQISSYNEQFF. CDR3 bases: TGTGCCAGCACCCTGGGACAGATAAGCTCCTACAATGAGCAGTTCTTC.

This chain links TRBV4-2 with TRBJ1-6; 10 positions match TRBD1. Trimming took 6 bases from V and 8 from J; bases not matched to a gene: 7. CDR1 and CDR2 from the germline V gene are LGHNA and YNFKEQ. This CDR3 contains 15 residues. CDR3: CASRSTGTGDSPLHF. DNA for the CDR3: TGTGCCAGCAGAAGTACCGGGACAGGGGATTCACCCCTCCACTTT.